This TCR beta chain was recorded in a study of blood T cell repertoires in COVID-19. The overall study: The United States, Italy and Spain were the sources of the acute and convalescent COVID-19 samples. T cells, B-cell-depleted T cells, or PBMCs supplied cDNA or gDNA.

Per the original methods: Reference gene primer amplification in the assay estimated nucleated cell counts. Produced via immunoSEQ multiplex PCR; TCRdb's table is partial and in-frame only. V and J calls and clone size come straight from that table; D and trimming were deduced from the DNA. Seen here are fewer than 120,000 clones, nearly 80% observed once, and the top ten hold 16%. The ends lost 6 bases at V and 3 bases at J; junction bases unmatched: 9. The CDR3 is 17 amino acids. The germline V gene encodes CDR1 KGHSH and CDR2 LQKENI. The TCR originated in a woman aged 80 or over with active or convalescent COVID-19. J is TRBJ2-1 and V is TRBV18; 12 bases are a match to TRBD2. The sample comprised peripheral blood. The CDR3 sequence: CASSLMTLAGGYNEQFF. DNA for the CDR3: TGTGCCAGCTCCCTTATGACACTAGCGGGAGGCTACAATGAGCAGTTCTTC.